A selection of T cell receptor beta chains follows, all from one sample in a study of T cells after yellow fever vaccination. TCRdb processed the 5' RACE reads anew with MiXCR; each CDR3 protein has one entry. This table has some 670,000 distinct CDR3 sequences, over 9% appearing once. The sequencing here drew on PBMCs, taken on the day of the yellow fever booster vaccination. These receptors originate from a man between 25 and 39 years old who received the YFV17D yellow fever vaccine. Both conserved end residues are part of each CDR3. Each record gives: clone size, J gene, D gene, V gene, CDR3 protein, CDR3 DNA. The D gene is left open where the match is weak. Size is stated for part of the rows, as once, few or many counts, or as a class when the clone is expanded.

abundance: NA
j_gene: TRBJ2-1
d_gene: NA
v_gene: TRBV20-1
CDR3aa: CSANMGNEQFF
CDR3nt: TGCAGTGCTAACATGGGGAATGAGCAGTTCTTC

abundance: few
j_gene: TRBJ2-3
d_gene: TRBD1
v_gene: TRBV7-2
CDR3aa: CASSPGQGRDTQYF
CDR3nt: TGTGCCAGCAGCCCCGGACAGGGAAGAGATACGCAGTATTTT

abundance: many
j_gene: TRBJ1-5
d_gene: NA
v_gene: TRBV28
CDR3aa: CASKGRGNQPQHF
CDR3nt: TGTGCCAGCAAGGGTCGGGGCAATCAGCCCCAGCATTTT

abundance: NA
j_gene: TRBJ2-1
d_gene: NA
v_gene: TRBV30
CDR3aa: CAWSVQVAPYNEQFF
CDR3nt: TGTGCCTGGAGTGTACAAGTGGCCCCCTACAATGAGCAGTTCTTC

abundance: NA
j_gene: TRBJ2-6
d_gene: NA
v_gene: TRBV6-5
CDR3aa: CASSYSSLSGANVLTF
CDR3nt: TGTGCCAGCAGTTACAGCAGTCTCTCTGGGGCCAACGTCCTGACTTTC

abundance: NA
j_gene: TRBJ1-4
d_gene: NA
v_gene: TRBV29-1
CDR3aa: CSVQRDEKLFF
CDR3nt: TGCAGCGTGCAACGGGACGAAAAACTGTTTTTT

abundance: NA
j_gene: TRBJ1-3
d_gene: NA
v_gene: TRBV3-1
CDR3aa: CASSQDLVSGNTIYF
CDR3nt: TGTGCCAGCAGCCAAGACCTCGTCTCTGGAAACACCATATATTTT

abundance: few
j_gene: TRBJ1-1
d_gene: NA
v_gene: TRBV12-3/TRBV12-4
CDR3aa: CASAGRRTEAFF
CDR3nt: TGTGCCTCAGCAGGGAGGAGGACTGAAGCTTTCTTT

abundance: NA
j_gene: TRBJ1-1
d_gene: NA
v_gene: TRBV7-8
CDR3aa: CASSLPRTVGSNTEAFF
CDR3nt: TGTGCCAGCAGCTTACCAAGGACAGTTGGTTCGAACACTGAAGCTTTCTTT

abundance: NA
j_gene: TRBJ2-7
d_gene: TRBD1
v_gene: TRBV7-9
CDR3aa: CASSLPLDRVGEQYF
CDR3nt: TGTGCCAGCAGCTTACCCCTAGACAGGGTCGGAGAGCAGTACTTC

abundance: NA
j_gene: TRBJ2-5
d_gene: NA
v_gene: TRBV15
CDR3aa: CATSNAGSLEYF
CDR3nt: TGTGCCACCAGTAACGCGGGCAGCTTGGAGTACTTC

abundance: few
j_gene: TRBJ2-2
d_gene: NA
v_gene: TRBV9
CDR3aa: CASSVDDYSSGELFF
CDR3nt: TGTGCCAGCAGCGTAGACGACTATTCCTCCGGGGAGCTGTTTTTT

abundance: few
j_gene: TRBJ2-7
d_gene: TRBD1
v_gene: TRBV3-1
CDR3aa: CASSPGQAHYEQYF
CDR3nt: TGTGCCAGCAGCCCGGGACAGGCCCACTACGAGCAGTACTTC

abundance: few
j_gene: TRBJ2-1
d_gene: TRBD2
v_gene: TRBV20-1
CDR3aa: CSAASGSLNEQFF
CDR3nt: TGCAGTGCCGCTAGCGGGAGTTTGAATGAGCAGTTCTTC

abundance: few
j_gene: TRBJ1-1
d_gene: TRBD1
v_gene: TRBV29-1
CDR3aa: CSVDGTGSSEAFF
CDR3nt: TGCAGCGTTGATGGGACAGGGAGTTCGGAAGCTTTCTTT

abundance: NA
j_gene: TRBJ2-7
d_gene: TRBD1
v_gene: TRBV28
CDR3aa: CASSSGQGLNEQYF
CDR3nt: TGTGCCAGCAGTTCGGGACAGGGACTAAACGAGCAGTACTTC

abundance: few
j_gene: TRBJ2-1
d_gene: NA
v_gene: TRBV6-2/TRBV6-3
CDR3aa: CASSLPQIPGDEQFF
CDR3nt: TGTGCCAGCAGTTTACCACAGATACCGGGGGATGAGCAGTTCTTC

abundance: NA
j_gene: TRBJ2-1
d_gene: TRBD2
v_gene: TRBV19
CDR3aa: CASSMGLAGGDEQFF
CDR3nt: TGTGCCAGTAGTATGGGACTAGCGGGAGGGGATGAGCAGTTCTTC

abundance: few
j_gene: TRBJ1-1
d_gene: TRBD1
v_gene: TRBV6-2/TRBV6-3
CDR3aa: CASRPVSLRQGALYTEAFF
CDR3nt: TGTGCCAGCAGACCGGTGTCGTTGAGACAGGGGGCTCTTTACACTGAAGCTTTCTTT

abundance: few
j_gene: TRBJ2-2
d_gene: NA
v_gene: TRBV6-2/TRBV6-3
CDR3aa: CASSNEESNGELFF
CDR3nt: TGTGCCAGCAGTAACGAGGAGTCTAACGGGGAGCTGTTTTTT

abundance: few
j_gene: TRBJ2-1
d_gene: TRBD2
v_gene: TRBV6-2/TRBV6-3
CDR3aa: CASIPTSGVYNEQFF
CDR3nt: TGTGCCAGCATCCCGACTAGCGGGGTTTACAATGAGCAGTTCTTC

abundance: NA
j_gene: TRBJ2-1
d_gene: NA
v_gene: TRBV4-3
CDR3aa: CASSQDSGEQFF
CDR3nt: TGCGCCAGCAGCCAAGATAGTGGTGAGCAGTTCTTC

abundance: few
j_gene: TRBJ1-1
d_gene: NA
v_gene: TRBV5-1
CDR3aa: CASSRNDEAFF
CDR3nt: TGCGCCAGCAGCCGAAATGATGAAGCTTTCTTT

abundance: NA
j_gene: TRBJ2-3
d_gene: TRBD2
v_gene: TRBV9
CDR3aa: CASSPRVGGLGVDTQYF
CDR3nt: TGTGCCAGCAGCCCCCGGGTAGGGGGACTAGGCGTAGATACGCAGTATTTT

abundance: NA
j_gene: TRBJ2-1
d_gene: NA
v_gene: TRBV11-3
CDR3aa: CASSSLRSEQFF
CDR3nt: TGTGCCAGCAGCTCCCTCCGTAGTGAGCAGTTCTTC

abundance: many
j_gene: TRBJ2-7
d_gene: TRBD2
v_gene: TRBV20-1
CDR3aa: CSARGSINIYEQYF
CDR3nt: TGCAGTGCCCGCGGGAGTATCAATATTTACGAGCAGTACTTC

abundance: NA
j_gene: TRBJ2-2
d_gene: NA
v_gene: TRBV7-8
CDR3aa: CASSQLDTGELFF
CDR3nt: TGTGCCAGCAGCCAACTAGACACCGGGGAGCTGTTTTTT

abundance: few
j_gene: TRBJ1-2
d_gene: TRBD1
v_gene: TRBV7-9
CDR3aa: CASSWLRGPFYGYTF
CDR3nt: TGTGCCAGCAGCTGGCTCAGGGGGCCCTTCTATGGCTACACCTTC

abundance: few
j_gene: TRBJ1-5
d_gene: NA
v_gene: TRBV10-2
CDR3aa: CASSEGGGQPQHF
CDR3nt: TGCGCCAGCAGTGAGGGGGGCGGGCAGCCCCAGCATTTT

abundance: few
j_gene: TRBJ2-7
d_gene: NA
v_gene: TRBV7-2
CDR3aa: CASSPVLLEQYF
CDR3nt: TGTGCCAGCAGCCCGGTCCTCCTCGAGCAGTACTTC

abundance: NA
j_gene: TRBJ2-5
d_gene: NA
v_gene: TRBV30
CDR3aa: CAWTRGALLAKETQYF
CDR3nt: TGTGCCTGGACTCGGGGGGCCCTGTTAGCGAAAGAGACCCAGTACTTC

abundance: NA
j_gene: TRBJ2-1
d_gene: NA
v_gene: TRBV20-1
CDR3aa: CSASSRENEQFF
CDR3nt: TGCAGTGCTAGTTCTCGGGAGAATGAGCAGTTCTTC

abundance: NA
j_gene: TRBJ2-2
d_gene: NA
v_gene: TRBV4-3
CDR3aa: CASSQVPGRTGELFF
CDR3nt: TGCGCCAGCAGCCAAGTTCCAGGGAGGACCGGGGAGCTGTTTTTT

abundance: NA
j_gene: TRBJ2-3
d_gene: NA
v_gene: TRBV27
CDR3aa: CASSFRGDGTDTQYF
CDR3nt: TGTGCCAGCAGTTTTAGGGGAGATGGCACAGATACGCAGTATTTT

abundance: few
j_gene: TRBJ2-4
d_gene: NA
v_gene: TRBV20-1
CDR3aa: CSATAGGAKNIQYF
CDR3nt: TGCAGTGCCACAGCGGGCGGGGCCAAAAACATTCAGTACTTC

abundance: few
j_gene: TRBJ2-3
d_gene: NA
v_gene: TRBV7-2
CDR3aa: CASSLGGAADTQYF
CDR3nt: TGTGCCAGCAGCTTAGGAGGGGCTGCAGATACGCAGTATTTT

abundance: few
j_gene: TRBJ2-4
d_gene: NA
v_gene: TRBV6-2/TRBV6-3
CDR3aa: CASSYSFIQYF
CDR3nt: TGTGCCAGCAGTTACTCCTTCATTCAGTACTTC

abundance: NA
j_gene: TRBJ2-3
d_gene: NA
v_gene: TRBV6-1
CDR3aa: CASSAGLPGSDTQYF
CDR3nt: TGTGCCAGCAGTGCGGGACTCCCGGGATCAGATACGCAGTATTTT

abundance: few
j_gene: TRBJ2-7
d_gene: TRBD1
v_gene: TRBV18
CDR3aa: CASSPVRDSSDEQYF
CDR3nt: TGTGCCAGCTCACCGGTCCGGGACAGCTCCGACGAGCAGTACTTC

abundance: NA
j_gene: TRBJ1-6
d_gene: NA
v_gene: TRBV7-2
CDR3aa: CASSLVGSESSPLHF
CDR3nt: TGTGCCAGCAGCTTAGTCGGTTCGGAATCCTCACCCCTCCACTTT

abundance: NA
j_gene: TRBJ2-3
d_gene: NA
v_gene: TRBV7-2
CDR3aa: CASSLVIGGLGTDTQYF
CDR3nt: TGTGCCAGCAGCTTAGTGATCGGAGGCCTTGGCACAGATACGCAGTATTTT

abundance: NA
j_gene: TRBJ2-5
d_gene: NA
v_gene: TRBV18
CDR3aa: CASSPAQNQETQYF
CDR3nt: TGTGCCAGCTCACCCGCACAGAACCAAGAGACCCAGTACTTC